One T cell receptor beta chain is described in this entry. V dropped 1 base and J dropped 7 bases, with 13 bases sitting between them. CDR1 is LGHDT and CDR2 is YNNKEL in the germline V gene (reference sequence). The CDR3 has 15 residues. The source of the sample is a study of blood T cell repertoires in COVID-19. As for the study in general: Donors in the United States, Italy and Spain gave samples during acute or convalescent COVID-19. PBMCs, B-cell-depleted T cells, or T cells provided the cDNA or gDNA that made up the material.

The authors' processing: Quantification of nucleated cells was approximated via reference gene primer amplification. TCRdb's table, derived via immunoSEQ multiplex PCR, lists solely in-frame clones and lacks some. V, J and clone size reflect that table, while D and trimming were determined from the DNA. Here the sample spans some 80,000 clones, about 90% being singletons. Sequencing was done on a sample of peripheral blood. V usage is TRBV3-1 (or the pseudogene TRBV3-2) and J usage is TRBJ2-2, with TRBD1 as a possible D gene (6 bases). This sequence originates from a human donor in a cohort sampled during active COVID-19. In DNA, the CDR3 is TGTGCCAGCAGCCAAGCAACAGGGACGGTCGGGGAGCTGTTTTTT. Its translation is CASSQATGTVGELFF.